Listed here are 16 T cell receptor beta chains from one sample, sequenced in a study of regulatory T cells in long-lasting Graves disease. Time point reported: persistent/refractory GD, antithyroid drugs over 5 years with positive TRAb. TCR sequences were obtained from RNA taken from PBMCs. Construction of the TCR beta libraries employed iRepertoire HTBI primers in conjunction with Arm-PCR of CDR3 regions. Each CDR3 protein gets one entry after TCRdb re-called the multiplex PCR reads with MiXCR. This table holds fewer than 450,000 distinct CDR3 sequences, about 20% found once. Sequenced material: peripheral blood mononuclear cells (PBMCs), taken when the disease was refractory, from a patient treated with antithyroid drugs. These TCRs come from a female donor with Graves disease.

This clonotype was found a few times. This chain connects TRBV19 to TRBJ2-1; 12 positions match TRBD2. Germline lookup yields CDR1 LNHDA and CDR2 SQIVND (reference sequence). Germline trimming cut 7 bases from V and 1 base from J; bases unmatched to any gene: 8. This CDR3 is 17 amino acids long. CDR3 sequence: CASNGLAGRLSYNEQFF. CDR3 bases: TGTGCCAGTAATGGACTAGCGGGGCGTCTTTCCTACAATGAGCAGTTCTTC.

This clonotype showed up many times. The chain links TRBV7-2 to TRBJ2-5; 11 nucleotides match TRBD2. Germline CDR1 is SGHTA and CDR2 is FQGNSA. J lost 4 bases, V lost 1 base, and 11 bases had no gene match. The CDR3 runs to 18 residues. The CDR3 protein is CASSLGLGPTSGRETQYF. CDR3 nucleotide sequence: TGTGCCAGCAGCTTAGGGTTGGGGCCAACTAGCGGGAGAGAGACCCAGTACTTC.

Turning to this clonotype: This clone may be a read error of a much larger clone one base away. The rearrangement links TRBV20-1 to TRBJ1-1; tentatively, D is TRBD1 (5 bases). Trimming shortened V by 3 bases and J by 4 bases, and 12 bases separated the two germline ends. The CDR3 extends over 13 amino acids. Germline values: CDR1 DFQATT, CDR2 SNEGSKA (reference sequence). This CDR3 reads CSASNDSATEAFF. The CDR3 bases are TGCAGTGCTAGCAATGACAGCGCCACTGAAGCTTTCTTT.

In its sample, this clonotype was seen many times. The CDR3 protein is CASSPGGWRAGETQYF. The CDR3 nucleotides read TGTGCCAGCAGCCCGGGGGGGTGGAGGGCCGGCGAGACCCAGTACTTC. J is TRBJ2-5 and V is TRBV7-2, with 8 bases lining up with TRBD2. The germline V gene has CDR1 SGHTA and CDR2 FQGNSA. The CDR3 has 16 residues. Unmatched junction bases numbered 13, after V lost 5 bases and J lost 5 bases.

In its sample, this clonotype was seen a few times. The chain combines TRBV19 with TRBJ1-1; TRBD1 aligns across 9 bases. The CDR3 runs to 15 residues. Germline assignment: CDR1 LNHDA and CDR2 SQIVND (reference sequence). With V trimmed by 1 base and J by 5 bases, 5 bases remained unmatched. DNA of the CDR3: TGTGCCAGTAGTATAGGCTCACAGGGGGCAACTGAAGCTTTCTTT. Translating it yields CASSIGSQGATEAFF.

The V call is TRBV7-2, the J call TRBJ1-3, with D uncertain. The CDR3 sequence is 13 residues long. V lost 5 bases and J 4 bases, leaving 9 bases between the germline ends. The germline V gene encodes CDR1 SGHTA and CDR2 FQGNSA. As DNA, the CDR3 is TGTGCCAGCAGCCCGGCACTCGGAAACACCATATATTTT. It encodes CASSPALGNTIYF.

Concerning this clonotype itself: A much bigger clone sits one base away, suggesting this may be a read error. J is TRBJ2-5 and V is TRBV2; weak D call: TRBD2 (6 bases). CDR1 and CDR2 (germline): SNHLY, FYNNEI. Trimming pared 7 bases from V and 4 bases from J, leaving 19 bases between. The CDR3 runs to 15 residues. The CDR3 sequence is CASNRLVGGSETQYF. CDR3 in DNA: TGTGCCAGCAACAGACTAGTGGGAGGTTCAGAGACCCAGTACTTC.

This clonotype was detected ten times or more. The chain links TRBV7-2 to TRBJ1-5, with D possibly matching TRBD1 (5 bases). This CDR3 contains 17 residues. The germline gives CDR1 SGHTA, CDR2 FQGNSA. With 5 bases removed from V and 6 bases from J, the gap between germline ends came to 23 bases. The DNA of the CDR3 is TGTGCCAGCAGCATGGCAGTGGAACGGGCAGGGAGTCAGCCCCAGCATTTT. Translating gives CASSMAVERAGSQPQHF.

This clonotype was picked up a small number of times. The chain recombines TRBV20-1 with TRBJ2-7; the D call may be TRBD1 or TRBD2 (5 bases each). V was trimmed by 1 base and J by 3 bases, leaving 19 bases between them. The CDR3 is 16 residues long. The germline V gene has CDR1 DFQATT and CDR2 SNEGSKA (reference sequence). As DNA, the CDR3 is TGCAGTGCTAGAGCTTCCCTTAGGGGAGAATACTACGAGCAGTACTTC. Protein product: CSARASLRGEYYEQYF.

The CDR3 DNA is TGTGCCATCACCCCGGGACAGGGGGCGGAAGAGCAGTACTTC. Translating gives CAITPGQGAEEQYF. This chain joins TRBV10-3 and TRBJ2-7; TRBD1 agrees at 12 bases. V lost 7 bases, J lost 7 bases, and 8 bases stayed unmatched. Germline V gene data show CDR1 as ENHRY and CDR2 as SYGVKD. The CDR3 length is 14 residues.

The gene calls are TRBV30 and TRBJ2-1; D is unclear. Trimming removed 3 bases from V and 7 bases from J, with 13 bases in between. The germline V gene encodes CDR1 GTSNPN and CDR2 SVGIG (reference sequence). This CDR3 contains 13 residues. DNA for the CDR3: TGTGCCTGGAGCGCGGACGAAGGGAATGAGCAGTTCTTC. Amino acids: CAWSADEGNEQFF.

This clonotype occurred many times. V gene TRBV2 combines with J gene TRBJ2-7; D gene ambiguous. Trimming pared 2 bases from V and 4 bases from J, leaving 9 bases between. There are 13 residues in the CDR3. Germline V gene sequence: CDR1 SNHLY, CDR2 FYNNEI. The CDR3 DNA follows: TGTGCCAGCAGTGAATTCCTCCATTACGAGCAGTACTTC. This translates into CASSEFLHYEQYF.

This clonotype was detected only a few times. This rearrangement joins TRBV6-1 to TRBJ1-3, with a possible D match to TRBD1 (5 bases). Germline CDR1 and CDR2: MNHNS and SASEGT. The CDR3 is 15 amino acids. V was shortened by 9 bases and J by 0 bases, with 15 bases between the two germline ends. The CDR3 DNA sequence: TGTGCCAGTCTTCGACAGCTTTACTCTGGAAACACCATATATTTT. Encoded protein: CASLRQLYSGNTIYF.

As to this clonotype: This sequence may be a read error, since a much larger clone differs from it by one base. The J gene is TRBJ2-2, the V gene TRBV28, with 9 bases aligning to TRBD2. Germline values: CDR1 MDHEN, CDR2 SYDVKM. J gave up 4 bases and V 6 bases, and 12 bases lay outside the gene matches. This CDR3 is 17 amino acids long. The CDR3 nucleotides are TGTGCCAGCAGACGTGGGGGGCTAGCGGGAACCACCGGGGAGCTGTTTTTT. Protein: CASRRGGLAGTTGELFF.

There are many counts of this clonotype. The rearrangement uses TRBV27 and TRBJ1-1; D is unresolved. This CDR3 region has 15 residues. CDR1 MNHEY and CDR2 SMNVEV come from the germline V gene (reference sequence). Trimming cost V 0 bases and J 4 bases, with 12 bases left between them. The CDR3 reads CASSLSPGIGTEAFF. CDR3 bases: TGTGCCAGCAGTTTATCCCCAGGAATCGGCACTGAAGCTTTCTTT.

The chain carries TRBV19 and TRBJ2-7; D possibly corresponds to TRBD2 (7 bases). Between the trimmed V and J ends, which lost 3 bases and 4 bases, there was a span of 16 bases. CDR1 is LNHDA and CDR2 is SQIVND in the germline V gene (reference sequence). The CDR3 is 15 amino acids. CDR3 amino acids: CASSIYGGLGYEQYF. CDR3 coding DNA: TGTGCCAGTAGTATCTACGGGGGGCTAGGGTACGAGCAGTACTTC. The whole variable domain, filled in from reference TRBV19 and TRBJ2-7, reads DGGITQSPKYLFRKEGQNVTLSCEQNLNHDAMYWYRQDPGQGLRLIYYSQIVNDFQKGDIAEGYSVSREKKESFPLTVTSAQKNPTAFYLCASSIYGGLGYEQYFGPGTRLTVT.